The clone carrying this TCR beta chain has just a few counts. Its antigen is undetermined. The CDR3 sequence is 12 residues long. Unmatched junction bases numbered 4, after V lost 6 bases and J lost 8 bases. Per the germline V gene, CDR1 is MNHEY and CDR2 is SVGAGI. The source of the sample is a study of T cell responses to AZD1222 COVID-19 vaccine. Overall study results and limits: White British people made up most donors, females outnumbered males, and clonal diversity was possibly underestimated.

Profiled with immunoSEQ multiplex PCR; TCRdb holds only in-frame clones, not every one. The sample lists roughly 91,000 clones, about 85% occurring once. The chain links TRBV6-5 to TRBJ1-2, with TRBD1 matching 9 bases. The starting material was peripheral blood, obtained on day 0 of AZD1222 vaccination. The source is an adult in good health. The CDR3 is CASRRTGEGYTF. CDR3 bases: TGTGCCAGCAGACGGACAGGGGAGGGCTACACCTTC.